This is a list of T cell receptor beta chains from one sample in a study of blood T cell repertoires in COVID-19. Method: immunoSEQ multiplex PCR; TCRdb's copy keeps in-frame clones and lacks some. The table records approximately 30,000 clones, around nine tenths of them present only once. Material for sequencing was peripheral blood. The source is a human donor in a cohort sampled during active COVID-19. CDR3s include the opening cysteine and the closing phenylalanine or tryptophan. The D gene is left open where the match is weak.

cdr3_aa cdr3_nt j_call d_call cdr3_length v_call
CASSPGQGDYEQYF TGTGCCAGCTCACCGGGACAGGGAGACTACGAGCAGTACTTC TRBJ2-7 TRBD1 14 TRBV18
CATSRDSGTGDGRDTQYF TGTGCCACCAGCAGAGATAGTGGGACAGGGGATGGAAGAGATACGCAGTATTTT TRBJ2-3 TRBD1 18 TRBV15
CASRASGTSGGAHSYF TGCGCCAGCAGGGCCTCGGGAACTAGCGGGGGGGCCCACTCGTACTTC TRBJ2-5 TRBD2 16 TRBV5-1
CASSPPSGPNYGYTF TGTGCCAGCAGCCCCCCAAGTGGGCCTAACTATGGCTACACCTTC TRBJ1-2 NA 15 TRBV7-2
CASSYEQGHSPLHF TGTGCCAGCAGTTACGAACAGGGACATTCACCCCTCCACTTT TRBJ1-6 NA 14 TRBV6-5
CASSLSPIRDRTQETQYF TGTGCCAGCAGCTTATCACCGATCCGGGACAGAACCCAAGAGACCCAGTACTTC TRBJ2-5 TRBD1 18 TRBV7-2
CASSPQGVANEQFF TGTGCCAGCTCACCCCAAGGGGTAGCTAATGAGCAGTTCTTC TRBJ2-1 NA 14 TRBV18
CASSLAQGGYTF TGTGCCAGCAGCTTAGCGCAGGGCGGCTACACCTTC TRBJ1-2 NA 12 TRBV7-9
CASSESRGPGNTIYF TGCGCCAGCAGTGAGTCCAGGGGTCCTGGAAACACCATATATTTT TRBJ1-3 NA 15 TRBV10-2
CASSVDGSTREADEQYF TGTGCCAGCAGCGTAGACGGCTCCACGCGGGAGGCAGACGAGCAGTACTTC TRBJ2-7 TRBD2 17 TRBV9